The clone carrying this T cell receptor (beta chain) came up many times. Using its own MiXCR run on the RACE reads, TCRdb lists one record per CDR3 protein. The sample contains around 71,000 distinct CDR3 sequences, around 9.8% of which appear only once. This CDR3 contains 15 residues. Trimming pared 7 bases from V and 4 bases from J, leaving 20 bases between. Indicated time point: patch test 1, 2 weeks after DPC sensitization. The treatment was: therapeutic diphenylcyclopropenone sensitization with weekly scalp DPC. These data come from a study of human T cells and chemical hapten exposure. V gene TRBV12-3 or TRBV12-4 combines with J gene TRBJ2-7; tentatively, D is TRBD1 (6 bases). The TCR originated in a woman aged 40 to 50 with alopecia areata. Some clones in this sample may be carry-over from other donors' samples. Sequenced here: whole blood, sampled in connection with sensitization to the hapten diphenylcyclopropenone (DPC). CDR3 DNA sequence: TGTGCCAGCACTCTGTCCAGGGGTTCGGGATACGAGCAGTACTTC. Amino acid sequence: CASTLSRGSGYEQYF.